This T cell receptor beta chain derives from a study of T cells in Graves' hyperthyroidism and ophthalmopathy. Subjects aged 18 to 65 presented with newly diagnosed hyperthyroidism of less than 2 months' duration. It was RNA transcripts that yielded the amplified TCR beta CDR3 regions. HTBI primers drove first-round RT-PCR of the TCR CDR3. In TCRdb, the multiplex PCR reads were re-called with MiXCR into one record per CDR3 protein. The sample holds 650,000 to 750,000 distinct CDR3 sequences; 12% to 15% are singletons and the top ten take roughly a tenth. The sequencing input was blood. The sequence derives from a woman aged 18-29 years with Graves' hyperthyroidism.

The CDR3 nucleotides are TGTGCCAGCAAGAGGGGGACGACAGGTATCGGGAAAAACATTCAGTACTTC. As protein: CASKRGTTGIGKNIQYF. The V and J genes are TRBV12-3 or TRBV12-4 and TRBJ2-4; a weak D match, TRBD1 (6 bases). V was trimmed by 7 bases and J by 4 bases, leaving 23 bases between them. The CDR3 spans 17 residues.